A selection of T cell receptor beta chains follows, all from one sample in a study of control samples from healthy donors and cancer patients. This table comes from immunoSEQ multiplex PCR, and its TCRdb copy is limited to in-frame clones, with some not included. Of about 130,000 clones in the sample, around 90% were seen once. Sequencing input: blood. These receptors came from a man younger than 35 in good health. Both conserved end residues are part of each CDR3. The D gene is left open where the match is weak. The size of a clone is reported for some rows only, either as once, few or many, or as a class for expanded clones.

cdr3_aa cdr3_nt j_call d_call v_call clone_size cdr3_length
CASSFGDTEAFF TGTGCCAGCAGCTTCGGGGACACTGAAGCTTTCTTT TRBJ1-1 - TRBV11-3 - 12
CATSRDHNPSYEQYF TGTGCCACCAGCAGAGATCACAACCCCTCCTACGAGCAGTACTTC TRBJ2-7 - TRBV15 - 15
CASMNRGTGELFF TGTGCCAGCATGAACAGGGGAACCGGGGAGCTGTTTTTT TRBJ2-2 TRBD1 TRBV27 once 13
CASSREGLAVTDTQYF TGCGCCAGCAGCCGGGAGGGACTAGCGGTGACAGATACGCAGTATTTT TRBJ2-3 TRBD2 TRBV5-1 - 16
CASSQRGKTESNQPQHF TGTGCCAGCAGCCAGAGGGGTAAGACCGAAAGCAATCAGCCCCAGCATTTT TRBJ1-5 - TRBV3-1/TRBV3-2 - 17
CATAPRFLETQYF TGTGCCACCGCGCCGAGATTTTTGGAGACCCAGTACTTC TRBJ2-5 - TRBV27 - 13
CASSVDPRGMTDTQYF TGTGCCAGCAGCGTAGATCCCAGGGGGATGACAGATACGCAGTATTTT TRBJ2-3 TRBD1 TRBV9 - 16
CAISESRRISYEQYF TGTGCCATCAGTGAGTCGCGGCGGATCTCCTACGAGCAGTACTTC TRBJ2-7 - TRBV10-3 - 15
CASSLALSAGAFF TGTGCCAGCAGTTTAGCTCTTTCTGCGGGCGCTTTCTTT TRBJ1-1 - TRBV12-3/TRBV12-4 once 13
CASSGRGSGELFF TGTGCCAGCAGCGGCAGGGGGTCCGGGGAGCTGTTTTTT TRBJ2-2 TRBD1 TRBV9 - 13
CAWSGPGGGHQPQHF TGTGCCTGGAGCGGCCCTGGGGGGGGCCATCAGCCCCAGCATTTT TRBJ1-5 - TRBV30 few 15
CASSPGQGNEKLFF TGTGCCAGCTCACCGGGACAGGGTAATGAAAAACTGTTTTTT TRBJ1-4 TRBD1 TRBV18 - 14
CASKGGGAYNEQFF TGTGCCAGCAAGGGCGGGGGGGCCTACAATGAGCAGTTCTTC TRBJ2-1 TRBD2 TRBV27 - 14
CASSQGSEGTEAFF TGTGCCAGCAGTCAGGGGAGTGAGGGCACTGAAGCTTTCTTT TRBJ1-1 - TRBV6-5 - 14
CSVDTGGLQETQYF TGCAGCGTTGATACAGGGGGACTTCAAGAGACCCAGTACTTC TRBJ2-5 TRBD1 TRBV29-1 once 14
CASSLPRRQGAWNYGYTF TGTGCCAGCAGCTTACCCCGGAGACAGGGGGCATGGAACTATGGCTACACCTTC TRBJ1-2 TRBD1 TRBV7-2 - 18
CASRTGWVGTEAFF TGTGCCAGCAGGACAGGATGGGTCGGCACTGAAGCTTTCTTT TRBJ1-1 - TRBV27 - 14
CASSLGSGGNQPQHF TGTGCCAGCAGCTTGGGATCAGGGGGCAATCAGCCCCAGCATTTT TRBJ1-5 - TRBV5-6 - 15
CASSSQGPTNEKLFF TGTGCCAGCAGCTCTCAGGGGCCAACTAATGAAAAACTGTTTTTT TRBJ1-4 - TRBV5-6 - 15
CASSRGTLETQYF TGTGCCAGCAGCCGTGGGACATTAGAGACCCAGTACTTC TRBJ2-5 - TRBV7-6 - 13
CASSERFSDTDTQYF TGTGCCAGCAGTGAACGGTTTTCCGACACAGATACGCAGTATTTT TRBJ2-3 - TRBV2 - 15
CASSQDRGYTEAFF TGTGCCAGCAGCCAAGATCGGGGGTACACTGAAGCTTTCTTT TRBJ1-1 - TRBV3-1/TRBV3-2 - 14
CASSLGTGVWNEKLFF TGTGCCAGCAGCTTAGGGACAGGGGTGTGGAACGAAAAACTGTTTTTT TRBJ1-4 TRBD1 TRBV7-9 few 16
CATSDSGTDTQYF TGTGCCACCAGTGATTCCGGCACAGATACGCAGTATTTT TRBJ2-3 - TRBV24-1 - 13
CASSPGGSPTNEKLFF TGTGCCAGCTCACCAGGGGGGAGCCCAACTAATGAAAAACTGTTTTTT TRBJ1-4 - TRBV18 - 16
CATSRDRDSYTEAFF TGTGCCACCAGCAGAGATAGGGACAGTTACACTGAAGCTTTCTTT TRBJ1-1 TRBD1 TRBV15 - 15